This T cell receptor (beta chain) was captured in a study of OX40 agonist ivuxolimab in advanced cancers. With respect to the entire study: Ivuxolimab was a fully human IgG2 agonistic monoclonal antibody targeting the costimulatory receptor OX40 (CD134). A male proportion of roughly 80% and a mean age of 60 years, ranging from about 23 to 90, were recorded for the dose-escalation cohort. Intravenous ivuxolimab was administered to patients every 2 weeks at six dose levels: 0.01, 0.1, 0.3, 1.5, 3 and 10 mg/kg. The paper covers the monotherapy dose-escalation part of the phase I ivuxolimab trial, which included N ≈ 50 patients. Partial responses occurred in three dose-escalation patients, of whom one had hepatocellular carcinoma and two had cutaneous melanoma. The point of sequencing TCRbeta in the periphery was to test whether ivuxolimab changed TCR sequence diversity and drove clonal T-cell expansion. Among the approximately 54 dose-escalation patients, around 19 had hepatocellular carcinoma, roughly 15 melanoma, 9 renal cell carcinoma and 9 head and neck cancer. Prior anti-PD-1, anti-PD-L1 or anti-CTLA-4 therapy was permitted, and approximately 42% of dose-escalation patients had received checkpoint inhibitors.

The CDR3 has 13 amino acids, counting the end cysteine and phenylalanine. Here the CDR3 DNA is all that survives: 39 bases in frame from base 1. The germline V gene (reference sequence) provides CDR1 MNHEY and CDR2 SMNVEV. The junction shows trimming of 9 bases on V and 14 bases on J, and the gene matches do not reach 15 bases of it. Patients with a history of autoimmune disease or receiving systemic immunosuppression were excluded from the trial. Peripheral blood for TCR sequencing was collected from all dose cohorts at baseline, on cycle 4 day 1, and on cycle 7 day 1. Samples were obtained from an open-label, multicenter, first-in-human phase I dose-escalation trial of ivuxolimab. Adults with locally advanced or metastatic melanoma, renal cell, hepatocellular, or head and neck squamous cell carcinoma were enrolled in the trial. Before TCR sequencing, CD4+ and CD8+ T cells were separately sorted from peripheral blood.

For sequencing of the TCRbeta CDR3 region, genomic DNA was extracted from the sorted cells. The immunoSEQ Assay was used for sequencing of TCRbeta CDR3 regions. TCRdb retrieved this table from immuneACCESS and kept in-frame rearrangements only. Not all clones are present; in checked studies, unresolved V genes account for under half, and no reason is known for the remainder. The sample table records tens of thousands of clones; about four fifths of these occur just once. The ten largest clones take up around 0.78% of the sample. About this clone: Its antigen is currently not known. No qualities accompany the bases; no much larger clone lies one base away.

The investigation overall reported the following: Clonal expansion of both CD4+ and CD8+ blood T cells was observed from baseline to week 6 at doses 0.1 to 3.0 mg/kg. The antigen specificity of the peripheral T cells that underwent clonal expansion was not determined. Low levels of normalized T-cell clonal expansion were also seen in some patients who did not respond. After ivuxolimab, more expanded clones were found on average in CD8+ T cells than in CD4+ T cells. In the 0.1-3.0 mg/kg groups, partial responders had among the lowest normalized peripheral clonal expansion, particularly in CD8+ T cells.

This clonotype was sampled from an adult with an advanced solid tumor such as melanoma, head and neck, liver or kidney cancer. The sequence is built from TRBV27 and TRBJ2-1; TRBD1 aligns with 8 central bases. The input for sequencing was CD4+ or CD8+ T cells sorted from blood, taken in a trial of the OX40 agonist ivuxolimab. The CDR3 region has the sequence CARRGLMWTGKFF. The DNA sequence is given as TGTGCCAGGCGCGGACTTATGTGGACAGGGAAGTTCTTC.